One and the same sample provided the 3 T cell receptor beta chains below, sequenced in a study of regulatory T cells in long-lasting Graves disease. Sequencing libraries for TCR beta were prepared with iRepertoire HTBI primers and Arm-PCR of CDR3 regions. Via MiXCR, TCRdb re-called the multiplex PCR reads, giving one row per CDR3 protein. The sample contains 450,000 to 700,000 distinct CDR3 sequences, about 13% of which appear only once. As for time point: newly diagnosed GD, antithyroid drugs for less than 3 months. The TCR library was made from RNA extracted from PBMCs. The same sample was also studied in work on T cells in Graves' hyperthyroidism and ophthalmopathy.

Material: peripheral blood mononuclear cells (PBMCs), obtained at new diagnosis, from a patient treated with antithyroid drugs. These receptors were taken from a man between 25 and 39 years old with Graves disease.

This clonotype was recorded at least ten times. The chain links TRBV20-1 to TRBJ2-5, with a tentative D call TRBD2 (6 bases). Germline V gene sequence: CDR1 DFQATT, CDR2 SNEGSKA (reference sequence). V lost 0 bases to trimming and J lost 5 bases, with 13 bases between them. This CDR3 is 14 amino acids long. In DNA form, the CDR3 reads TGCAGTGCTAGAGATGCAGGAGGGCGGGAGACCCAGTACTTC. It encodes CSARDAGGRETQYF.

This clonotype was recorded a few times. V usage is TRBV19 and J usage is TRBJ1-1; 11 nucleotides agree with TRBD1. Trimming at V came to 7 bases and at J to 4 bases, leaving 5 bases not matched to a gene. The CDR3 is made up of 14 amino acids. The germline V gene encodes CDR1 LNHDA and CDR2 SQIVND (reference sequence). The CDR3, as DNA: TGTGCCAGTATGGACAGGGGGCTTGGCACTGAAGCTTTCTTT. This gives the protein CASMDRGLGTEAFF.

In the case of this clonotype: It differs at one base from a far larger clone, so likely a read error. The chain recombines TRBV9 with TRBJ2-3; 9 nucleotides align to TRBD2. Unmatched junction bases numbered 6, after V lost 4 bases and J lost 0 bases. The CDR3 runs 16 residues. Germline CDR1 is SGDLS and CDR2 is YYNGEE. This CDR3 is CASSPPAGGSTDTQYF. The CDR3 DNA reads as TGTGCCAGCAGCCCCCCCGCGGGAGGGAGCACAGATACGCAGTATTTT.